This TCR beta chain stems from a study of blood T cell repertoires in COVID-19. Remarks on this clone: With a much larger clone just one base away, this may be a read error. The sample carries other DNA sequences with the same CDR3.

Assay: immunoSEQ multiplex PCR; the TCRdb copy retains only in-frame clones and omits some. The table has about 140,000 clones, around 86% seen once; the top ten hold roughly 3.9%. V dropped 3 bases and J dropped 7; count of bases not matched to a gene: 4. CDR3 length equals 15 residues. Germline V gene lookup returns CDR1 LNHNV and CDR2 YYDKDF (reference sequence). This receptor was identified in a woman aged 80 or over with acute or convalescent COVID-19. Material: peripheral blood. This chain connects TRBV15 to TRBJ1-6, with 9 bases identical to TRBD1. Here the CDR3 DNA reads TGTGCCACCAGCAGGACCGGGACAGGGAATTCACCCCTCCACTTT. This gives the protein CATSRTGTGNSPLHF.